This T cell receptor delta chain was identified during a study of γδ T cells in repeated Plasmodium falciparum infection (dated by TCRdb to about 2021). A note on the overall study: Malian children exposed to intense seasonal malaria transmission were enrolled in the natural-infection arm and compared with Australian children matched for age and gender. Four to six malaria-naive U.S. adults underwent four controlled human malaria infections by bites from P. falciparum NF54-infected Anopheles stephensi mosquitoes over about 590 days. Samples were collected from controlled-infection subjects at baseline, immediately before selected infections, and 21 days after each infection. Malian gammadelta TCR repertoires were analysed cross-sectionally during no-transmission periods and longitudinally across acute febrile malaria episodes. The study looked at how repeated Plasmodium falciparum infection shapes the human gammadelta T cell repertoire, using both natural infection in Mali and controlled human malaria infection. What the authors observed across the whole study: Compared with the repertoires of Australian children, the Vdelta2-negative gammadelta TCR repertoires of Malian children appeared more clonally expanded, less diverse and less shared. Repeated controlled infections appeared to drive waves of new clonotype selection in Vdelta2-negative, largely Vdelta1+, gammadelta TCR repertoires. Generalizability was limited because the Malian cohort was drawn from a small rural village of predominantly one ethnic group. A highly stable polyclonal repertoire over time and infection, with many inter-individual overlapping TCRgamma sequences, was shown by Vgamma9/Vdelta2+ TCR repertoires. Because the controlled-infection cohort was small, analysis of inter-individual variability in gammadelta T cell responses was limited.

For bulk TCR repertoire analysis, Vgamma9/Vdelta2+ and Vdelta2-negative gammadelta T cell populations were isolated by flow sorting from peripheral blood mononuclear cells. The method behind the library was multiplex PCR. Sequencing took place on an Illumina MiSeq. Both TCR gamma (TRG) and TCR delta (TRD) chains were sequenced from each sorted gammadelta T cell sample. Regarding the original processing steps: The repertoire analyses used clonotype tree plots, the accumulated frequency of the top 20 clonotypes, and diversity index (DI) and D75 metrics. TCRdb called clones afresh from the public reads with CATT; identical DNA rows were later merged. The V and J calls were not made by the authors but by TCRdb's processing. Within this sample are tens of thousands of delta-chain clones, with over 1.5% of them counted one time only. Jointly, the top ten make up around 16% of the sample. According to the germline V gene, CDR1 reads GEAIGNYY and CDR2 reads EKD. The CDR3 measures 24 amino acids from cysteine to phenylalanine. The CDR3 DNA has 72 bases and is translated from base 1.

Notes on this clone: Its antigen specificity is not known. TCRdb shows a much larger clone's protein in place of this DNA's translation, and the two differ at residue 19, likely through a read error; the protein shown is translated from the DNA.

Specimen: gamma-delta T cells from blood. The origin of this receptor is a pool of human donors (malaria-infected and uninfected, not separated). The rearranged segments are TRDV2 and TRDJ3; 10 middle bases align to TRDD3. No J gene was available from TCRdb, and it was assigned here by a germline match of the DNA. This receptor has the CDR3 CACDTIDSRTGGSGPSWDPRQMFF. The bases are TGTGCCTGTGACACCATCGATTCCCGTACTGGGGGATCAGGGCCTTCCTGGGACCCCCGACAGATGTTTTTC.